This TCR beta chain was sequenced for a study of T cell responses to AZD1222 COVID-19 vaccine (dated by TCRdb to the early 2020s). As for the study more broadly: AZD1222 recipients whose second dose came at about 4 weeks and those whose second dose came at about 12 weeks were combined into one group, since spike-specific TCR depth and breadth did not differ between the two schedules. TCR sequencing was performed for about 250 trial participants, of whom roughly 200 were given two doses of AZD1222 and roughly 25 were given two doses of MenACWY control vaccine. Enrollment into the trials was organized by age into subgroups of 18-55, 56-69 and 70-plus years, and those subgroups contained approximately 150, 30 and 60 TCR-sequenced participants, respectively.

The CDR3 goes from the cysteine to the phenylalanine over 15 residues. Only the CDR3 DNA stays, 45 bases, in frame from base 1. CDR1 and CDR2 are read off the germline V gene as SGHRS and YFSETQ. Here V drops 4 bases and J drops 5 bases, and the junction holds 11 bases not matched to any gene. Remarks on this clone: Its antigen is currently not known. No base quality values were provided; no much bigger clone lies one nucleotide off.

This specimen's time point label, per the study, means: baseline before first vaccination. The vaccinee samples were drawn from two UK trials, COV001 and COV002, one of which was a single-blind randomized controlled phase 2/3 trial testing AZD1222 (ChAdOx1 nCoV-19) in healthy adults. For TCRbeta chain sequencing, PBMC samples from trial participants were taken at day 0 and at day 28 after the second dose. The CDR3 regions of human TCRbeta chains were analyzed by immunosequencing. Under the source paper's analysis protocol: Repertoire TCRs were matched against a reference library of SARS-CoV-2-specific TCRs generated with the MIRA antigen-specificity platform. Breadth meant the fraction of unique TCRs that were SARS-CoV-2-associated, whereas depth meant the fraction of total T cells that were SARS-CoV-2-associated. Using the MIRA data, each spike-specific TCR was assigned both to the spike region to which the TCR was reactive and to a CD4 or CD8 class. Log10-transformed breadth and depth values were compared by one-way ANOVA with Sidak's multiple comparisons tests. Drawn from immuneACCESS, this table holds only the in-frame rearrangements with V and J called that TCRdb kept. Clones are partly lost; checked studies trace under half to an unresolved V gene and leave the rest unexplained. V and J calls and clone size are given by that table; D and trimming were obtained from the DNA. The sample table contains tens of thousands of clones; only one count was recorded for about nine tenths of them. Roughly a quarter of the sample rests with the top ten.

Study-wide findings and limitations: Reportedly, close to half of the unique spike-specific TCRs recognized epitopes lying outside the regions that are mutated in the B.1.351 and B.1.1.7 variants. Because no day 14 peak-response samples were available, the repertoires could be characterized only after the peak T cell response. CD4 TCRs associated with the vaccine covered the entire spike protein, and the dominant responses were in regions 160-218 and 743-854. The 56-69-year group was small, and its depth increase did not reach significance, likely because of low power. After two AZD1222 doses, both the breadth and the depth of spike-specific TCRs were significantly higher than at day 0 and than in MenACWY recipients. Conclusions about previously exposed vaccinees are limited because only 6 or 7 AZD1222 recipients were SARS-CoV-2 seropositive at baseline. Participants were mostly white British, with more females than males. The authors suggested clonal diversity may have been underestimated.

The source of this sequence is an adult in good health. The sequenced sample was peripheral blood, obtained on day 0 of AZD1222 vaccination. Recombination connected TRBV5-1 to TRBJ2-5; 7 middle bases align to TRBD2. The CDR3 is CASSPGGGRRETQYF. In nucleotide form, the sequence is TGCGCCAGCAGCCCCGGCGGCGGGAGAAGGGAGACCCAGTACTTC. With the portions outside the CDR3 filled from the reference TRBV5-1 and TRBJ2-5 genes, the complete variable region becomes KAGVTQTPRYLIKTRGQQVTLSCSPISGHRSVSWYQQTPGQGLQFLFEYFSETQRNKGNFPGRFSGRQFSNSRSEMNVSTLELGDSALYLCASSPGGGRRETQYFGPGTRLLVL.